These T cell receptor beta chains were read from a single sample in a study of molecular identifiers for immune sequencing clone quantification. TCRdb reanalysed the PCR reads using MiXCR and keeps one entry per CDR3 protein. This repertoire shows approximately 680,000 distinct CDR3 sequences, around 25% found once; its top ten account for 0.7% to 0.95%. The sample taken for sequencing was naive CD8+ T cells from blood, with Jurkat cell RNA spiked in. The source of these receptors is a human donor in good health. Some libraries in this study had Jurkat cell RNA spiked in. The CDR3 runs from the conserved cysteine through the conserved F or W. Fields, in order: D gene, V gene, clone size, J gene, CDR3 protein, CDR3 DNA. A D gene is named only where the DNA matches it firmly. Clone size is shown for a subset of rows, as once, few, many or a class of expanded clone.

D gene: NA; V gene: TRBV7-9; clone size: many; J gene: TRBJ2-6; CDR3 protein: CASSLLGGSRVTGANVLTF; CDR3 DNA: TGTGCCAGCAGCCTTCTGGGGGGCTCAAGGGTCACTGGGGCCAACGTCCTGACTTTC
D gene: NA; V gene: TRBV30; clone size: few; J gene: TRBJ1-2; CDR3 protein: CAWSPGLDYTF; CDR3 DNA: TGTGCCTGGAGCCCCGGCCTCGACTACACCTTC
D gene: NA; V gene: TRBV29-1; clone size: few; J gene: TRBJ1-2; CDR3 protein: CSVPLAGYGYTF; CDR3 DNA: TGCAGCGTTCCCCTTGCGGGGTACGGCTACACCTTC
D gene: NA; V gene: TRBV4-1; clone size: many; J gene: TRBJ2-2; CDR3 protein: CASSGRQGLNTGELFF; CDR3 DNA: TGCGCCAGCAGCGGGCGACAGGGACTTAACACCGGGGAGCTGTTTTTT
D gene: NA; V gene: TRBV9; clone size: NA; J gene: TRBJ2-1; CDR3 protein: CASSANSNEQFF; CDR3 DNA: TGTGCCAGCAGCGCCAACAGCAATGAGCAGTTCTTC
D gene: NA; V gene: TRBV28; clone size: NA; J gene: TRBJ2-1; CDR3 protein: CASSLSSTGDEQFF; CDR3 DNA: TGTGCCAGCAGTTTATCCTCAACCGGGGATGAGCAGTTCTTC
D gene: NA; V gene: TRBV21-1; clone size: NA; J gene: TRBJ2-5; CDR3 protein: CASSKSWQGGSVDQETQYF; CDR3 DNA: TGTGCCAGCAGCAAATCATGGCAGGGTGGTTCGGTTGACCAAGAGACCCAGTACTTC
D gene: NA; V gene: TRBV6-2/TRBV6-3; clone size: NA; J gene: TRBJ2-5; CDR3 protein: CASSLGTDEETQYF; CDR3 DNA: TGTGCCAGCAGCCTGGGAACAGATGAAGAGACCCAGTACTTC
D gene: NA; V gene: TRBV28; clone size: NA; J gene: TRBJ2-7; CDR3 protein: CAGSPFWEQYF; CDR3 DNA: TGTGCCGGCAGTCCTTTTTGGGAGCAGTACTTC
D gene: NA; V gene: TRBV20-1; clone size: NA; J gene: TRBJ2-1; CDR3 protein: CSARETSRNEQFF; CDR3 DNA: TGCAGTGCTAGGGAAACCTCGCGCAATGAGCAGTTCTTC
D gene: NA; V gene: TRBV5-1; clone size: many; J gene: TRBJ1-4; CDR3 protein: CASSFSGLNEKLFF; CDR3 DNA: TGCGCCAGCAGCTTTTCAGGGCTTAATGAAAAACTGTTTTTT
D gene: TRBD2; V gene: TRBV4-3; clone size: few; J gene: TRBJ2-3; CDR3 protein: CASSQTSGGPGDTQYF; CDR3 DNA: TGCGCCAGCAGCCAAACTAGCGGGGGGCCCGGAGATACGCAGTATTTT
D gene: NA; V gene: TRBV3-1; clone size: NA; J gene: TRBJ2-7; CDR3 protein: CASSHSLSYEQYF; CDR3 DNA: TGTGCCAGCAGCCACAGCCTCTCCTACGAGCAGTACTTC
D gene: NA; V gene: TRBV4-3; clone size: NA; J gene: TRBJ2-5; CDR3 protein: CASSPQMGGGEETQYF; CDR3 DNA: TGCGCCAGCAGCCCCCAGATGGGGGGTGGCGAAGAGACCCAGTACTTC
D gene: TRBD2; V gene: TRBV10-1; clone size: NA; J gene: TRBJ2-3; CDR3 protein: CASRNKCSEAGRTDTQYF; CDR3 DNA: TGCGCCAGCAGAAACAAATGTAGCGAAGCGGGGCGCACAGATACGCAGTATTTT
D gene: NA; V gene: TRBV6-6; clone size: many; J gene: TRBJ2-5; CDR3 protein: CASSNHPGELAAQYF; CDR3 DNA: TGTGCCAGCAGTAACCACCCCGGGGAGCTCGCGGCCCAGTACTTC
D gene: NA; V gene: TRBV12-3/TRBV12-4; clone size: many; J gene: TRBJ2-7; CDR3 protein: CASSDQQGHEQYF; CDR3 DNA: TGTGCCAGCAGTGATCAGCAGGGGCACGAGCAGTACTTC
D gene: TRBD1; V gene: TRBV7-2; clone size: NA; J gene: TRBJ2-3; CDR3 protein: CASRNRGRGMTDTQYF; CDR3 DNA: TGTGCCAGCAGGAACAGGGGGCGCGGTATGACAGATACGCAGTATTTT
D gene: TRBD2; V gene: TRBV29-1; clone size: NA; J gene: TRBJ2-1; CDR3 protein: CSVEVRDTSGPSPAPFF; CDR3 DNA: TGCAGCGTTGAAGTTAGGGATACTAGCGGGCCGTCCCCTGCGCCGTTCTTC
D gene: NA; V gene: TRBV5-6; clone size: many; J gene: TRBJ1-3; CDR3 protein: CASSFIGSGNTIYF; CDR3 DNA: TGTGCCAGCAGCTTCATTGGCTCTGGAAACACCATATATTTT
D gene: NA; V gene: TRBV21-1; clone size: NA; J gene: TRBJ2-5; CDR3 protein: CASSKPSLLMGTQYF; CDR3 DNA: TGTGCCAGCAGCAAACCATCACTGCTTATGGGGACCCAGTACTTC
D gene: TRBD2; V gene: TRBV14; clone size: NA; J gene: TRBJ2-7; CDR3 protein: CASSIRLAGGAYEQYF; CDR3 DNA: TGTGCCAGCAGCATACGACTAGCGGGAGGAGCCTACGAGCAGTACTTC
D gene: NA; V gene: TRBV12-3/TRBV12-4; clone size: many; J gene: TRBJ2-2; CDR3 protein: CASSGTGFAGELFF; CDR3 DNA: TGTGCCAGCAGTGGAACAGGATTCGCCGGGGAGCTGTTTTTT
D gene: TRBD2; V gene: TRBV3-1; clone size: many; J gene: TRBJ2-3; CDR3 protein: CASSRLAGYTDTQYF; CDR3 DNA: TGTGCCAGCAGCCGACTAGCGGGATACACAGATACGCAGTATTTT
D gene: TRBD1; V gene: TRBV4-1; clone size: few; J gene: TRBJ1-2; CDR3 protein: CASSQVGQGFTGYTF; CDR3 DNA: TGCGCCAGCAGCCAAGTCGGACAGGGATTTACTGGCTACACCTTC
D gene: TRBD1; V gene: TRBV2; clone size: NA; J gene: TRBJ1-1; CDR3 protein: CASIGQGEAFF; CDR3 DNA: TGTGCCAGCATTGGACAGGGGGAAGCTTTCTTT
D gene: NA; V gene: TRBV10-3; clone size: NA; J gene: TRBJ2-1; CDR3 protein: CAIRQGNNEQFF; CDR3 DNA: TGTGCCATCAGACAGGGTAACAATGAGCAGTTCTTC
D gene: TRBD2; V gene: TRBV11-2; clone size: once; J gene: TRBJ2-1; CDR3 protein: CASSLTGGGFGEQFF; CDR3 DNA: TGTGCCAGCAGCTTAACCGGGGGGGGCTTCGGTGAGCAGTTCTTC
D gene: NA; V gene: TRBV6-5; clone size: few; J gene: TRBJ1-2; CDR3 protein: CASSYSITGDGYTF; CDR3 DNA: TGTGCCAGCAGTTACTCGATAACAGGAGATGGCTACACCTTC
D gene: NA; V gene: TRBV9; clone size: NA; J gene: TRBJ2-2; CDR3 protein: CASSGPAAAPNTGELFF; CDR3 DNA: TGTGCCAGCAGCGGCCCCGCGGCGGCCCCGAACACCGGGGAGCTGTTTTTT
D gene: TRBD2; V gene: TRBV9; clone size: NA; J gene: TRBJ2-2; CDR3 protein: CATNRAGGPGELFF; CDR3 DNA: TGTGCCACCAACCGGGCGGGAGGTCCCGGGGAGCTGTTTTTT
D gene: NA; V gene: TRBV7-9; clone size: few; J gene: TRBJ1-4; CDR3 protein: CASSSNPGSANEKLFF; CDR3 DNA: TGTGCCAGCAGCTCAAATCCAGGGTCGGCTAATGAAAAACTGTTTTTT
D gene: TRBD2; V gene: TRBV20-1; clone size: many; J gene: TRBJ2-7; CDR3 protein: CSAERWAGTSGRSSYEQYF; CDR3 DNA: TGCAGTGCGGAGCGCTGGGCCGGGACTAGCGGAAGGAGCTCCTACGAGCAGTACTTC
D gene: NA; V gene: TRBV3-1; clone size: few; J gene: TRBJ2-2; CDR3 protein: CASSPGRGIGELFF; CDR3 DNA: TGTGCCAGCAGCCCGGGGCGGGGAATCGGGGAGCTGTTTTTT
D gene: NA; V gene: TRBV7-3; clone size: NA; J gene: TRBJ2-5; CDR3 protein: CASSPAGLPTYQETQYF; CDR3 DNA: TGTGCCAGCAGCCCCGCTGGACTACCTACATACCAAGAGACCCAGTACTTC
D gene: TRBD1; V gene: TRBV19; clone size: many; J gene: TRBJ2-7; CDR3 protein: CASSFQGARSEQYF; CDR3 DNA: TGTGCCAGTAGTTTTCAGGGGGCGAGGTCCGAGCAGTACTTC